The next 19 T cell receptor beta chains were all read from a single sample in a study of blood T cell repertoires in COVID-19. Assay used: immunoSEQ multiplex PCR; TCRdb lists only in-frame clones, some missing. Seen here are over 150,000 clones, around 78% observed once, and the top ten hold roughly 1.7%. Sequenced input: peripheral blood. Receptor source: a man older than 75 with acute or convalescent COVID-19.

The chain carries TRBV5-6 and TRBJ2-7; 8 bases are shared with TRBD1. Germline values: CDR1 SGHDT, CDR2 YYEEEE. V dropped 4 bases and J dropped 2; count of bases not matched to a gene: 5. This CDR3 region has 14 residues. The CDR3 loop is CASSPSGQAYEQYV. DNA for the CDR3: TGTGCCAGCAGCCCCTCGGGACAGGCCTACGAGCAGTACGTC.

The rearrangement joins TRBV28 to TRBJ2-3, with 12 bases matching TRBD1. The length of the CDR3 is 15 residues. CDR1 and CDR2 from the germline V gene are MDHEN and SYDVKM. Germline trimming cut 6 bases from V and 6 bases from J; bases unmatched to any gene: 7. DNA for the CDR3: TGTGCCAGCAGGGTAGGGGACAGGGGGCTCGATACGCAGTATTTT. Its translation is CASRVGDRGLDTQYF.

The CDR3 DNA sequence: TGTGCCAGCAGTGACTGGACAGGGGATACAGATACGCAGTATTTT. Its translation: CASSDWTGDTDTQYF. The V and J genes are TRBV25-1 and TRBJ2-3, with 9 bases lining up with TRBD1. This CDR3 region has 15 residues. Germline V gives CDR1 MGHDK, CDR2 SYGVNS. Unmatched junction bases numbered 4, after V lost 3 bases and J lost 3 bases.

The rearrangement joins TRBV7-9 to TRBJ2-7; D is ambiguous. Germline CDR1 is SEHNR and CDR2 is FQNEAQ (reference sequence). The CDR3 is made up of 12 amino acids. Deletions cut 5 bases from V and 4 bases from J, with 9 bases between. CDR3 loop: CASSPQTYEQYV. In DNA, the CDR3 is TGTGCCAGCAGCCCCCAGACTTACGAGCAGTACGTC.

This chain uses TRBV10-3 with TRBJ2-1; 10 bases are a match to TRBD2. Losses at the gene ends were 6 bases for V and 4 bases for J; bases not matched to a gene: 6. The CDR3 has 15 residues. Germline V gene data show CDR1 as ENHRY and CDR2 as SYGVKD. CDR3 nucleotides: TGTGCCATCAGCATAGGGACTAGCGATTACAATGAGCAGTTCTTC. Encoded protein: CAISIGTSDYNEQFF.

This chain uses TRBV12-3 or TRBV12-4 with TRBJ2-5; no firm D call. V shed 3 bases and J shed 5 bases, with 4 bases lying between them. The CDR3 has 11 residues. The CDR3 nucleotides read TGTGCCAGCAGTTTCGTGGAGACCCAGTACTTC. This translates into CASSFVETQYF.

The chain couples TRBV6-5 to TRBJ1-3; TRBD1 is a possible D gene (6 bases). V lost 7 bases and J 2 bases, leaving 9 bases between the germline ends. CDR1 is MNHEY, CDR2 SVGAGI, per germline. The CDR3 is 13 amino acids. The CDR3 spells CASKTGTGNTIYF. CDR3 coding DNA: TGTGCCAGCAAAACAGGGACTGGAAACACCATATATTTT.

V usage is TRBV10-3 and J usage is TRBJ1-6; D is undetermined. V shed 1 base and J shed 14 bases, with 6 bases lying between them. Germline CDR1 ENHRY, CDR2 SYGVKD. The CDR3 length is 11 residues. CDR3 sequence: CAISEFSTLHF. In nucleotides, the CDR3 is TGTGCCATCAGTGAGTTTTCCACCCTCCACTTT.

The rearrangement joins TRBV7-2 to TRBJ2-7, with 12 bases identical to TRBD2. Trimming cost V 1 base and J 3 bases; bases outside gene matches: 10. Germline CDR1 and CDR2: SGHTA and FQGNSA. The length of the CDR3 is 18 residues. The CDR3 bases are TGTGCCAGCAGCTTAGTTCCTAGCGGGGGGGCGATCGGCTACGAGCAGTACGTC. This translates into CASSLVPSGGAIGYEQYV.

This CDR3 reads CATSTAGTGGDTGELFF. The CDR3 DNA reads as TGTGCCACCAGTACAGCCGGGACAGGGGGCGACACCGGGGAGCTGTTTTTT. The chain employs TRBV24-1 and TRBJ2-2, with 12 bases identical to TRBD1. V lost 6 bases and J lost 3; bases outside the gene matches: 7. Germline values: CDR1 KGHDR, CDR2 SFDVKD. This CDR3 comprises 17 residues.

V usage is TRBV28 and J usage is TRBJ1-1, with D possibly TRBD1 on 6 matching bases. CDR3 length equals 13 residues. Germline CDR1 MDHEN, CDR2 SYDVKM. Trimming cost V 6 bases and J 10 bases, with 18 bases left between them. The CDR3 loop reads CASSKEGGMVAFF. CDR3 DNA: TGTGCCAGCAGCAAAGAGGGGGGGATGGTAGCTTTCTTT.

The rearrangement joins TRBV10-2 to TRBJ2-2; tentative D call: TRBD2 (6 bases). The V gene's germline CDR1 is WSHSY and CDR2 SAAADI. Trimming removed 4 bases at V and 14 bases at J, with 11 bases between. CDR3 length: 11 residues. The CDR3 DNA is TGCGCCAGCAGTGGGGAGGACCTCCTGTTTTTT. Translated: CASSGEDLLFF.

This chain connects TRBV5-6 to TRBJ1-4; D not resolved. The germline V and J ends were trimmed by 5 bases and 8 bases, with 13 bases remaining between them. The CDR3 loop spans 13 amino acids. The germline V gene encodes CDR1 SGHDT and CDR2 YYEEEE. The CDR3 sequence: CASRPRLVEKLFF. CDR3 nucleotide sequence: TGTGCCAGCAGACCTCGGTTGGTGGAAAAACTGTTTTTT.

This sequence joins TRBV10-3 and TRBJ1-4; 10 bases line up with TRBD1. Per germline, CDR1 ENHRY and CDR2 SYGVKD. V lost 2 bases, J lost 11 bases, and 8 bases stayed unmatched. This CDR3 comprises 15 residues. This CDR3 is CAISETGTGERKLFF. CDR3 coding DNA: TGTGCCATCAGTGAGACCGGGACAGGGGAGAGGAAACTGTTTTTT.

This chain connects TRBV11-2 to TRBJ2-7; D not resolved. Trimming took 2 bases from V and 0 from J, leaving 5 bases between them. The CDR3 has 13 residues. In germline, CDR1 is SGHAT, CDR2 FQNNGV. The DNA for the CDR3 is TGTGCCAGCAGCTTATCAGGCTCCTACGAGCAGTACTTC. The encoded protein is CASSLSGSYEQYF.

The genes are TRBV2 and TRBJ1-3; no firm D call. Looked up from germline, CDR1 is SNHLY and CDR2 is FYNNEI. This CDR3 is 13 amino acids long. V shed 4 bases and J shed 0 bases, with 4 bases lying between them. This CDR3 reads CASSARSGNTIYF. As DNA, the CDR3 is TGTGCCAGCAGTGCCCGCTCTGGAAACACCATATATTTT.

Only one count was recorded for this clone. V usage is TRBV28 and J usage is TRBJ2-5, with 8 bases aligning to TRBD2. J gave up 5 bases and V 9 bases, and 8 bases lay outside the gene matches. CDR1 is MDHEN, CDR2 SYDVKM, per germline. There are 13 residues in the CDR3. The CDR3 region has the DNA TGTGCCAGTACCCTAGCGGGCCTGGAGACCCAGTACTTC. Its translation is CASTLAGLETQYF.

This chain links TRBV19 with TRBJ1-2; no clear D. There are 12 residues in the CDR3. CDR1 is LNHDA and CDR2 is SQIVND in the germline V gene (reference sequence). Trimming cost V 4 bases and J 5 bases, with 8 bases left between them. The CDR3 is CASSNEDYGYTF. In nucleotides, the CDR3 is TGTGCCAGTAGTAATGAGGATTATGGCTACACCTTC.

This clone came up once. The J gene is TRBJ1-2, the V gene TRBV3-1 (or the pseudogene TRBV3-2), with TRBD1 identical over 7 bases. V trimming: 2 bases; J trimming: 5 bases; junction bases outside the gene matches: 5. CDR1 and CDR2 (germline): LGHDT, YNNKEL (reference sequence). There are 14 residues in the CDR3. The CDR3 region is CASSQTGVVYGYTF. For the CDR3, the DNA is TGTGCCAGCAGCCAAACAGGGGTAGTATATGGCTACACCTTC.